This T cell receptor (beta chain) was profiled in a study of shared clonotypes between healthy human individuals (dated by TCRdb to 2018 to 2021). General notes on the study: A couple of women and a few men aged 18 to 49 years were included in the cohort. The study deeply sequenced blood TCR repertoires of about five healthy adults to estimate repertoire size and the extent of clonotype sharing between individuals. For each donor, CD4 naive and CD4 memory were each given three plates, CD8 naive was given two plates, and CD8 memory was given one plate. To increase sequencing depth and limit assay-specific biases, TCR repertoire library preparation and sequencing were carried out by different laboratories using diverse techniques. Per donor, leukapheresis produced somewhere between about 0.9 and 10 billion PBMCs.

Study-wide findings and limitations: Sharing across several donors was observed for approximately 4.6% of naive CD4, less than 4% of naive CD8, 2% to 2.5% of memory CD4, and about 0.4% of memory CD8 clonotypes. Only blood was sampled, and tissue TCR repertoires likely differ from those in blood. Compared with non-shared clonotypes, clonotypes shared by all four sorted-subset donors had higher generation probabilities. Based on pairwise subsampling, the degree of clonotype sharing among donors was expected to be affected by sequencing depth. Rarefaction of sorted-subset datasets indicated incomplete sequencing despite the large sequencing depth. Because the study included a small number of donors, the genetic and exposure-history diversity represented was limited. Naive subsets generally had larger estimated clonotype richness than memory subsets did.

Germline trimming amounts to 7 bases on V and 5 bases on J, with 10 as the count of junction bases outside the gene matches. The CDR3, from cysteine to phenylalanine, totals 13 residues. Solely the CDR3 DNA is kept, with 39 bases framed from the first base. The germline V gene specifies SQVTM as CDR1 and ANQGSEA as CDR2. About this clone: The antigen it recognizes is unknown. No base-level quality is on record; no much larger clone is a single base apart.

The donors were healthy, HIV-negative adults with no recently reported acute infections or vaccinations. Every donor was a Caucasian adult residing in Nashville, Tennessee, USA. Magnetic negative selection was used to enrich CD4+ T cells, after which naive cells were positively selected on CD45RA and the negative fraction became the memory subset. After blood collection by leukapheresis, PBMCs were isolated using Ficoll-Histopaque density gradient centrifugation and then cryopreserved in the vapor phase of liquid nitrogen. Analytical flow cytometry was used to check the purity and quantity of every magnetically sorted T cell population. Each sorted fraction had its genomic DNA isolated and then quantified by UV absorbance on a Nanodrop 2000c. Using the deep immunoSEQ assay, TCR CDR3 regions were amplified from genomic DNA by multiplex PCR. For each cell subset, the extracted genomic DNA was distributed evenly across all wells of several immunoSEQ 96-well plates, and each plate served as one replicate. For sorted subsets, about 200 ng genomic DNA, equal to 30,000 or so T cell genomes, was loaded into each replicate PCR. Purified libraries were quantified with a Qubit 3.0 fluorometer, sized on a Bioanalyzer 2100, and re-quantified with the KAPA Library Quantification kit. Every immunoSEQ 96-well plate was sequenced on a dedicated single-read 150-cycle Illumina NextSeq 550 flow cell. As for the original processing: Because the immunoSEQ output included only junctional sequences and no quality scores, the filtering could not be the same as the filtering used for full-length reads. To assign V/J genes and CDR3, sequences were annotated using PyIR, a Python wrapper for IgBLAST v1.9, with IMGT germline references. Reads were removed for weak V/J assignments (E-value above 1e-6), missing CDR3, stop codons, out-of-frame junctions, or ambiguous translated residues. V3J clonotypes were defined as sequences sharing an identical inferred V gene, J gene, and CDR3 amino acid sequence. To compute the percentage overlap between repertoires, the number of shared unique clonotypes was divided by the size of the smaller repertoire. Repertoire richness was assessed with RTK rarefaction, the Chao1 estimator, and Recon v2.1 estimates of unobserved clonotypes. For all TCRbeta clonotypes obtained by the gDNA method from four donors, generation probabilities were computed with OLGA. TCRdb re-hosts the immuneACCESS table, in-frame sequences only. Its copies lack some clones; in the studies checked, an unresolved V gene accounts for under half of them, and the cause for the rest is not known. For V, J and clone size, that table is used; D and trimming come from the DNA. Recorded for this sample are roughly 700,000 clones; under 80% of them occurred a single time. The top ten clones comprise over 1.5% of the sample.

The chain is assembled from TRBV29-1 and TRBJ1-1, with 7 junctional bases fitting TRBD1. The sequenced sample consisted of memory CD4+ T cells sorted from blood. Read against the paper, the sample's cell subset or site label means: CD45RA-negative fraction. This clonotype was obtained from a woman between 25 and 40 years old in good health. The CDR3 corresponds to CSGYTGVGTEAFF. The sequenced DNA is TGCAGCGGTTATACAGGGGTTGGTACTGAAGCTTTCTTT.